Below are 29 T cell receptor beta chains sequenced from a single sample in a study of identical twins. TCRdb reprocessed the 5' RACE reads with MiXCR, giving one entry per CDR3 protein. The table has 1.5 million to 2 million distinct CDR3 sequences, under 35% seen once; the top ten hold under 0.35%. The sequencing input was cord blood. These TCRs come from a newborn girl in good health.

This clonotype was seen more than once but under ten times. CDR3 loop: CASRGWGMNTEAFF. For the CDR3, the DNA is TGTGCCAGCAGGGGCTGGGGGATGAACACTGAAGCTTTCTTT. This chain connects TRBV7-9 to TRBJ1-1, with a weak D call TRBD1 (5 bases). The CDR3 is 14 residues long. Germline V gene lookup returns CDR1 SEHNR and CDR2 FQNEAQ (reference sequence). The ends were cut back, 6 bases at V and 0 bases at J, with 11 bases in the middle.

This chain joins TRBV12-3 or TRBV12-4 and TRBJ1-5, with a tentative D call TRBD1 (6 bases). V was shortened by 3 bases and J by 1 base, with 10 bases between the two germline ends. The CDR3 runs to 15 residues. CDR3 region: CASSFQGQSNQPQHF. CDR3 coding DNA: TGTGCCAGCAGTTTTCAGGGACAAAGCAATCAGCCCCAGCATTTT.

The CDR3 loop is CASSLGRDGDGYTF. Written as DNA, the CDR3 is TGCGCCAGCAGCTTAGGCAGGGACGGGGATGGCTACACCTTC. The V gene is TRBV5-1, the J gene TRBJ1-2, with TRBD1 as a possible D gene (5 bases). The CDR3 spans 14 residues. The germline V and J ends were trimmed by 2 bases and 6 bases, with 14 bases remaining between them. The germline CDR1 and CDR2 sequences are SGHRS and YFSETQ.

This clonotype was counted between two and nine times. This chain's CDR3 is CSALSGTSGSFFSQTQYF. The CDR3 coding sequence is TGCAGTGCTTTATCCGGGACTAGCGGGAGTTTTTTTTCTCAGACCCAGTACTTC. The rearrangement joins TRBV20-1 to TRBJ2-5, with TRBD2 matching over 14 bases. The junction had 17 bases not matched to a gene; V was cut back by 5 bases and J by 6 bases. CDR3 length: 18 amino acids. From germline, CDR1 is DFQATT and CDR2 SNEGSKA (reference sequence).

This clonotype turned up a few times. The chain uses TRBV12-3 or TRBV12-4 and TRBJ2-5; tentative D call: TRBD2 (5 bases). V was trimmed by 1 base and J by 5 bases, leaving 14 bases between them. This CDR3 region has 15 residues. CDR3 sequence reads: CASSLGKRYLETQYF. The CDR3 coding sequence is TGTGCCAGCAGTTTAGGAAAGCGGTACCTGGAGACCCAGTACTTC.

Remarks on this clonotype: The junction departs from the called germline gene at one end, perhaps through a read error. The rearrangement uses TRBV28 and TRBJ2-5; 10 bases are shared with TRBD2. The J call may be wrong; the DNA end is better matched by TRBJ2-7. This CDR3 has 12 amino acids. The germline gives CDR1 MDHEN, CDR2 SYDVKM. The CDR3 loop is CANSSSGSEQYF. Here the CDR3 DNA reads TGTGCCAACAGTTCTAGCGGGAGCGAGCAGTACTTC.

This clonotype was detected many times. This chain links TRBV4-2 with TRBJ2-4; TRBD2 matches 9 bases. CDR1 is LGHNA and CDR2 is YNFKEQ in the germline V gene. Unmatched junction bases numbered 5, after V lost 5 bases and J lost 0 bases. The CDR3 sequence is 16 residues long. CDR3 DNA sequence: TGTGCCAGCAGCTCTAGCGGGGCAGTAGCCAAAAACATTCAGTACTTC. Translated, it gives CASSSSGAVAKNIQYF.

The chain joins TRBV12-3 or TRBV12-4 to TRBJ2-3; 8 bases line up with TRBD1. This CDR3 has 16 residues. The trim removed 1 base at V and 0 bases at J, leaving 3 bases unmatched. CDR3: CASSLGRGPSTDTQYF. The CDR3 nucleotides read TGTGCCAGCAGTTTAGGCAGGGGGCCTAGCACAGATACGCAGTATTTT.

The sample holds a few counts of this clonotype. The rearrangement links TRBV20-1 to TRBJ2-1; 8 bases align to TRBD1. The trim removed 0 bases at V and 7 bases at J, leaving 11 bases unmatched. Germline V gene data show CDR1 as DFQATT and CDR2 as SNEGSKA (reference sequence). The CDR3 runs 16 residues. CDR3 sequence: CSARDTLWTGKNEQFF. CDR3 sequence (DNA): TGCAGTGCTAGAGATACCCTCTGGACAGGGAAGAATGAGCAGTTCTTC.

This chain connects TRBV25-1 to TRBJ1-1; D unclear. CDR3 length: 11 amino acids. Germline assignment: CDR1 MGHDK and CDR2 SYGVNS. Trimming left V 4 bases short and J 10 bases short, with 10 bases between. The DNA for the CDR3 is TGTGCCAGCAGTGGACGCTTACTAGCTTTCTTT. It translates to CASSGRLLAFF.

This chain uses TRBV7-2 with TRBJ2-7, with D tentatively TRBD2 (7 bases). The V end lost 0 bases, the J end lost 0 bases, and 12 bases lay between the germline ends. CDR1 SGHTA and CDR2 FQGNSA come from the germline V gene. The CDR3 is 16 residues long. CDR3 sequence (DNA): TGTGCCAGCAGCTTAGCGCCGGGGGGCCTCTCCTACGAGCAGTACTTC. Protein product: CASSLAPGGLSYEQYF. Full variable domain (outside the CDR3, taken from reference TRBV7-2 and TRBJ2-7): GAGVSQSPSNKVTEKGKDVELRCDPISGHTALYWYRQSLGQGLEFLIYFQGNSAPDKSGLPSDRFSAERTGGSVSTLTIQRTQQEDSAVYLCASSLAPGGLSYEQYFGPGTRLTVT.

This chain joins TRBV5-1 and TRBJ1-2; a weak D match, TRBD1 (5 bases). V lost 4 bases, J lost 2 bases, and 12 bases lay in between. Germline lookup yields CDR1 SGHRS and CDR2 YFSETQ. The CDR3 contains 14 residues. DNA of the CDR3: TGCGCCAGCAGCCCCTCGGACATAAACTATGGCTACACCTTC. It translates to CASSPSDINYGYTF.

This clonotype was detected many times. The CDR3 DNA reads TGCAGCGTTGGTCGAAACTATGGCTACACCTTC. Protein: CSVGRNYGYTF. V and J are TRBV29-1 and TRBJ1-2; D ambiguous. Deletions cut 4 bases from V and 2 bases from J, with 5 bases between. There are 11 residues in the CDR3. Germline V gene sequence: CDR1 SQVTM, CDR2 ANQGSEA.

The rearrangement joins TRBV27 to TRBJ2-3; no firm D call. There are 14 residues in the CDR3. V was pared by 11 bases and J by 0 bases, with 15 bases between. The V gene's germline CDR1 is MNHEY and CDR2 SMNVEV (reference sequence). CDR3 DNA: TGTGCCGGATTTAATGCAGGAAGCACAGATACGCAGTATTTT. Its translation: CAGFNAGSTDTQYF.

The rearrangement joins TRBV30 to TRBJ1-2; 8 bases map to TRBD1. This CDR3 contains 13 residues. Per the germline V gene, CDR1 is GTSNPN and CDR2 is SVGIG (reference sequence). With V trimmed by 4 bases and J by 3 bases, 4 bases remained unmatched. This CDR3 is CAWILDRDYGYTF. The CDR3 region has the DNA TGTGCCTGGATTCTGGACAGGGACTATGGCTACACCTTC.

This clonotype was seen a handful of times. This chain connects TRBV10-3 to TRBJ2-7; 9 bases are shared with TRBD2. Trimming removed 3 bases from V and 0 bases from J; junction bases left unmatched: 9. This CDR3 spans 17 amino acids. Germline V lookup: CDR1 ENHRY, CDR2 SYGVKD. CDR3: CAISDHWTSVSSYEQYF. For the CDR3, the DNA is TGTGCCATCAGTGATCATTGGACTAGCGTTAGCTCCTACGAGCAGTACTTC.

The chain has TRBV28 and TRBJ2-3; 16 bases map to TRBD2. The V and J ends lost 3 bases and 3 bases, in that order; junction bases with no gene match: 9. The CDR3 has 19 residues. The germline V gene encodes CDR1 MDHEN and CDR2 SYDVKM. CDR3: CASSFTLGTSGRVTDTQYF. The CDR3 nucleotides are TGTGCCAGCAGTTTCACGCTCGGGACTAGCGGGAGGGTTACAGATACGCAGTATTTT.

This clonotype was recorded once. It is unclear where the CDR3 begins or ends on the DNA, so no DNA is shown, and the CDR3 is as TCRdb lists it. The chain combines TRBV5-1 with TRBJ2-3; TRBD2 is the table's D call, not checked against the DNA. The CDR3 totals 14 residues, both ends included. Germline V gives CDR1 SGHRS, CDR2 YFSETQ. CDR3 protein: CASSWGRGTDTRYF.

The chain has TRBV11-2 and TRBJ2-7, with 10 bases matching TRBD2. Unmatched junction bases numbered 10, after V lost 5 bases and J lost 3 bases. This CDR3 has 16 residues. Germline CDR1 SGHAT, CDR2 FQNNGV. CDR3 DNA sequence: TGTGCCAGCAGCCCCTTAGCGGGAGGAGGCGGCTACGAGCAGTACTTC. Amino acid sequence: CASSPLAGGGGYEQYF.

The chain recombines TRBV29-1 with TRBJ2-7; the match to TRBD1 covers 8 bases. The germline V gene encodes CDR1 SQVTM and CDR2 ANQGSEA. The CDR3 length is 13 residues. V was clipped by 1 base and J by 4 bases; unmatched bases: 3. The CDR3 loop is CSVEGTGRYEQYF. Written as DNA, the CDR3 is TGCAGCGTTGAAGGGACAGGGAGGTACGAGCAGTACTTC.

The V gene is TRBV7-8, the J gene TRBJ1-5, with D uncertain. CDR3 length equals 15 residues. V lost 9 bases and J lost 2, with 17 bases in between. From germline, CDR1 is SGHVS and CDR2 FQNEAQ. CDR3 sequence (DNA): TGTGCCAGGAGCCCGTCCCTGTCTGGCAATCAGCCCCAGCATTTT. Amino acids: CARSPSLSGNQPQHF.

The chain has TRBV12-3 or TRBV12-4 and TRBJ2-7, with 7 bases identical to TRBD2. With V trimmed by 3 bases and J by 3 bases, 2 bases remained unmatched. CDR3 length: 13 residues. DNA of the CDR3: TGTGCCAGCAGTTTTGGGACTATCTACGAGCAGTACTTC. Translating gives CASSFGTIYEQYF.

The chain uses TRBV7-2 and TRBJ2-7, with D possibly TRBD1 on 5 matching bases. The CDR3 has 15 residues. Germline V lookup: CDR1 SGHTA, CDR2 FQGNSA. The V gene lost 1 base and the J gene lost 7 bases, with 17 bases spanning the gap. CDR3 in amino acids: CASSLDGGRADEQYF. CDR3 DNA sequence: TGTGCCAGCAGCTTAGACGGCGGCAGGGCCGATGAGCAGTACTTC.

For this clonotype: Relative to the germline gene, one junction end is altered; a read error may explain this. V and J are TRBV28 and TRBJ2-1; perhaps D is TRBD1 or TRBD2 (5 bases each). This CDR3 is 14 amino acids long. Germline values: CDR1 MDHEN, CDR2 SYDVKM. CDR3 DNA: TGTGCCAGCATACGCCAGGGACGGTACAATGGGCAGTTCTTC. Translation: CASIRQGRYNGQFF.

The rearrangement joins TRBV27 to TRBJ1-2; TRBD1 agrees at 11 bases. Germline values: CDR1 MNHEY, CDR2 SMNVEV (reference sequence). Germline trimming cut 6 bases from V and 8 bases from J; bases unmatched to any gene: 5. CDR3 length: 13 amino acids. CDR3 residues: CASRRTGGRGYTF. Written as DNA, the CDR3 is TGTGCCAGCAGGAGGACAGGGGGCAGGGGCTACACCTTC.

J is TRBJ2-1 and V is TRBV5-1; 7 bases are shared with TRBD2. The J call is doubtful: the DNA matches TRBJ2-7 better. The CDR3 consists of 17 residues. CDR1 SGHRS and CDR2 YFSETQ come from the germline V gene. CDR3 bases: TGCGCCAGCAGCTTGGGGGCCGGGACTACCTCGTCCAATGAGCAGTACTTC. Protein: CASSLGAGTTSSNEQYF.

The chain combines TRBV2 with TRBJ2-2; 12 nucleotides match TRBD2. The CDR3 is 15 residues long. Germline V lookup: CDR1 SNHLY, CDR2 FYNNEI. With V trimmed by 8 bases and J by 1 base, 2 bases remained unmatched. Written as DNA, the CDR3 is TGTGCCAGCGGACTAGCGGGGATGAACACCGGGGAGCTGTTTTTT. Its translation is CASGLAGMNTGELFF.

The chain combines TRBV7-2 with TRBJ2-2; TRBD2 is a possible D gene (7 bases). In germline, CDR1 is SGHTA, CDR2 FQGNSA. CDR3 length: 17 residues. The V gene lost 1 base and the J gene lost 4 bases, with 16 bases spanning the gap. CDR3 coding DNA: TGTGCCAGCAGCTTAGAGGGGGAGGGCCTGGGCACCGGGGAGCTGTTTTTT. It codes for CASSLEGEGLGTGELFF.

This clonotype was picked up one time. At one end the junction does not follow the germline gene, possibly because of a read error. This chain joins TRBV27 and TRBJ1-4; 7 bases are shared with TRBD1. This CDR3 has 15 amino acids. The germline gives CDR1 MNHEY, CDR2 SMNVEV (reference sequence). This chain's CDR3 is CASSPQGRTKEKLFF. CDR3 coding DNA: TGTGCCAGCAGCCCACAGGGGCGAACTAAAGAAAAACTGTTTTTT.